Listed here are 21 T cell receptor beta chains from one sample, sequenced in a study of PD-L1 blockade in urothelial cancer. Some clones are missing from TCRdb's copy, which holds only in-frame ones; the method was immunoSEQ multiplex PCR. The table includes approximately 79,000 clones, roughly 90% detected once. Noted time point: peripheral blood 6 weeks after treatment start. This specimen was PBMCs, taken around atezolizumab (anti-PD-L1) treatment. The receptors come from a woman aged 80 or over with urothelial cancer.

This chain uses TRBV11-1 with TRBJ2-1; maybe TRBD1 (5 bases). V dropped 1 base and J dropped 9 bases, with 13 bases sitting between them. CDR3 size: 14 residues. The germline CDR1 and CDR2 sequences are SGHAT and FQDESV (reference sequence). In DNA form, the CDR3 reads TGTGCCAGCAGCTTAGTTCTAGAAGGGGTTGAGCAGTTCTTC. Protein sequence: CASSLVLEGVEQFF.

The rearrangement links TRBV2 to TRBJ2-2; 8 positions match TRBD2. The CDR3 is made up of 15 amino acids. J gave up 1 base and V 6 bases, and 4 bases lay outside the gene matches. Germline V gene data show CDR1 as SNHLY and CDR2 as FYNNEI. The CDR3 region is CASRVSGKNTGELFF. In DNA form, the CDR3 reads TGTGCCAGCAGGGTTAGCGGGAAGAACACCGGGGAGCTGTTTTTT.

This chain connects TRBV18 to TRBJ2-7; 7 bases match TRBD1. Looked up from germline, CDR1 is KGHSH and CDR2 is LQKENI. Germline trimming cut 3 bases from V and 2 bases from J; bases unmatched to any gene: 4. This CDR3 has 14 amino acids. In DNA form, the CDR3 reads TGTGCCAGCTCACCGCTAGACAGGGCCTACGAGCAGTACTTC. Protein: CASSPLDRAYEQYF.

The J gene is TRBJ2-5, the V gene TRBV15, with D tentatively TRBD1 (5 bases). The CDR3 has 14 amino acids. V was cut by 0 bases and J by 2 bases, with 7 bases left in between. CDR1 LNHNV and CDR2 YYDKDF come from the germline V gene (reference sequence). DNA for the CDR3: TGTGCCACCAGCAGAGATAGGGGACAAGAGACCCAGTACTTC. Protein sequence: CATSRDRGQETQYF.

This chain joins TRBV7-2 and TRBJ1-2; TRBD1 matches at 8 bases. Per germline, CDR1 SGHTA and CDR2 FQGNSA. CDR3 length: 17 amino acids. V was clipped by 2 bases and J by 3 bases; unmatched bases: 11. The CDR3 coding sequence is TGTGCCAGCAGCTTAAGAACAGGGGGATCAAGGGACTATGGCTACACCTTC. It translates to CASSLRTGGSRDYGYTF.

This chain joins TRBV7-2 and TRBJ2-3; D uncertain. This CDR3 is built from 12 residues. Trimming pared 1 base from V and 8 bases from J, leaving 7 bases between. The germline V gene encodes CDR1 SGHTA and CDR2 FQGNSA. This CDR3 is CASSLERSTQYF. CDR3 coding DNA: TGTGCCAGCAGCTTAGAGAGGTCTACGCAGTATTTT.

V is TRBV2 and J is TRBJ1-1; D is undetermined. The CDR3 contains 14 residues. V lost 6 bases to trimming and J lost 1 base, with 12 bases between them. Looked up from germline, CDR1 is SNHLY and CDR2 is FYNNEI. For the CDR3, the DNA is TGTGCCAGCAGCCTAACTTCAGGGAACACTGAAGCTTTCTTT. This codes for CASSLTSGNTEAFF. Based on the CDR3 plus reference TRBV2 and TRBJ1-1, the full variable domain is EPEVTQTPSHQVTQMGQEVILRCVPISNHLYFYWYRQILGQKVEFLVSFYNNEISEKSEIFDDQFSVERPDGSNFTLKIRSTKLEDSAMYFCASSLTSGNTEAFFGQGTRLTVV.

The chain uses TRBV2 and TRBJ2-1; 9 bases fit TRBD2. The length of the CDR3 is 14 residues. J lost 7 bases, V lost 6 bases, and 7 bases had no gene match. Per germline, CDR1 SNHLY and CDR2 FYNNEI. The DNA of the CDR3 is TGTGCCAGCAGCCCACCGGGACTAGCTAATGAGCAGTTCTTC. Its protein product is CASSPPGLANEQFF. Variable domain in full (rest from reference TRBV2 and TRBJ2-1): EPEVTQTPSHQVTQMGQEVILRCVPISNHLYFYWYRQILGQKVEFLVSFYNNEISEKSEIFDDQFSVERPDGSNFTLKIRSTKLEDSAMYFCASSPPGLANEQFFGPGTRLTVL.

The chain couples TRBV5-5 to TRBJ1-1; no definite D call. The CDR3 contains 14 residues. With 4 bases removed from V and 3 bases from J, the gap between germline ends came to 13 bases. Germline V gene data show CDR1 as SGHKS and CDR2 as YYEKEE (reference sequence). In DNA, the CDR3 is TGTGCCAGCAGCCGACCCGAGGCGGACACTGAAGCTTTCTTT. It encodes CASSRPEADTEAFF. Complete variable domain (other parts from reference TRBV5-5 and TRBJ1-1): DAGVTQSPTHLIKTRGQQVTLRCSPISGHKSVSWYQQVLGQGPQFIFQYYEKEERGRGNFPDRFSARQFPNYSSELNVNALLLGDSALYLCASSRPEADTEAFFGQGTRLTVV.

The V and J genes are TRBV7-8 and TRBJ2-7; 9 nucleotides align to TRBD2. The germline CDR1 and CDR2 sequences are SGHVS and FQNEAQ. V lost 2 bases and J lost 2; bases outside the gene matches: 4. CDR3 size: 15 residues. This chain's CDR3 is CASSLLAGGPYEQYF. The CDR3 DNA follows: TGTGCCAGCAGCTTATTGGCGGGAGGGCCCTACGAGCAGTACTTC.

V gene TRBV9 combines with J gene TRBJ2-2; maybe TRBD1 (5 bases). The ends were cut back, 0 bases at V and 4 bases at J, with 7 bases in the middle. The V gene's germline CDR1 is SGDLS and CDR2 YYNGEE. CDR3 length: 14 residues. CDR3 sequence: CASSVGQSTGELFF. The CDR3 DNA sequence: TGTGCCAGCAGCGTAGGACAGTCCACCGGGGAGCTGTTTTTT.

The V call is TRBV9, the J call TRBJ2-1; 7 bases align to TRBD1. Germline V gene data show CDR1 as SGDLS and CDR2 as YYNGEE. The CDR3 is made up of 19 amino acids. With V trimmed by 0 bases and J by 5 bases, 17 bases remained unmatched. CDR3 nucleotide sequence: TGTGCCAGCAGCGTAGAGGGTCCATGGGCAGGGGGTTCAAACAATGAGCAGTTCTTC. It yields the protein CASSVEGPWAGGSNNEQFF.

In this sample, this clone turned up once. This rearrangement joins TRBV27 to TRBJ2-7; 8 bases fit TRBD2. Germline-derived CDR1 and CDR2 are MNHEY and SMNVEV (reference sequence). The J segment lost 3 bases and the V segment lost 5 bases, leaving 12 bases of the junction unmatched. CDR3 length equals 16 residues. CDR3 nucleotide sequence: TGTGCCAGCAGTCCTCGGGGGGGCCGGACATTCTACGAGCAGTACTTC. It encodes CASSPRGGRTFYEQYF.

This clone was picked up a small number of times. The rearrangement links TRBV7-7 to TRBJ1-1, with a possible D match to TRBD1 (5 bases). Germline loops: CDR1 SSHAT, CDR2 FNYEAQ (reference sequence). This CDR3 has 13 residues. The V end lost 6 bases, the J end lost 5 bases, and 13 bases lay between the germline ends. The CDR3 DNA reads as TGTGCCAGCAGTCACAGGTTAGAAACTGAAGCTTTCTTT. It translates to CASSHRLETEAFF.

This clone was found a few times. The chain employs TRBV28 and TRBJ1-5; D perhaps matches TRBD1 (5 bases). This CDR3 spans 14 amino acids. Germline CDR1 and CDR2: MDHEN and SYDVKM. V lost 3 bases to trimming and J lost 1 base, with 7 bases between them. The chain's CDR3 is CASSFRASNQPQHF. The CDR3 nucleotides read TGTGCCAGCAGTTTCAGGGCGAGCAATCAGCCCCAGCATTTT.

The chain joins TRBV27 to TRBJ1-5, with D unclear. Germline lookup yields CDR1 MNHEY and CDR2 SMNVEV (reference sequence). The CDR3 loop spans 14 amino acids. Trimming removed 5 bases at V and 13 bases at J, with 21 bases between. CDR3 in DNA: TGTGCCAGCAGTATACTCGGGCCCGAGGGTCCACAGCATTTT. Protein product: CASSILGPEGPQHF.

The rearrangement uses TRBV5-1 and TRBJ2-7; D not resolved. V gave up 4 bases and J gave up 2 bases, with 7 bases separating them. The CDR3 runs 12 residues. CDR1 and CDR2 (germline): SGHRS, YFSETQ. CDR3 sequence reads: CASSLPPYEQYF. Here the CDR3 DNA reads TGCGCCAGCAGCCTACCCCCCTACGAGCAGTACTTC.

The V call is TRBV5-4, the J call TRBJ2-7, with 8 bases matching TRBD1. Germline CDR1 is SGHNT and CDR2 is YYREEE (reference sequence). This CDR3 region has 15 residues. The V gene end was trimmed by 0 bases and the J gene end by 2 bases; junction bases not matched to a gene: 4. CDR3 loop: CASSLGQGITYEQYF. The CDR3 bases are TGTGCCAGCAGCTTGGGACAGGGGATCACCTACGAGCAGTACTTC.

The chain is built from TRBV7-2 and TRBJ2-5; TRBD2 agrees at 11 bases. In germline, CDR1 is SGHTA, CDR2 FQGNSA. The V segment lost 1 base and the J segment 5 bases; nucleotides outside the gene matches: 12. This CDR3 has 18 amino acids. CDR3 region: CASSLGSPGLAGGETQYF. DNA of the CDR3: TGTGCCAGCAGCTTAGGGTCCCCGGGGCTAGCGGGAGGTGAGACCCAGTACTTC.

DNA for the CDR3: TGCGCCAGCAGCCGAGATGGTAACACTGAAGCTTTCTTT. Translation: CASSRDGNTEAFF. The V and J genes are TRBV5-1 and TRBJ1-1; D is uncertain. Trimming shortened V by 4 bases and J by 2 bases, and 9 bases separated the two germline ends. Germline CDR1 reads SGHRS; CDR2 reads YFSETQ. CDR3 length: 13 residues.

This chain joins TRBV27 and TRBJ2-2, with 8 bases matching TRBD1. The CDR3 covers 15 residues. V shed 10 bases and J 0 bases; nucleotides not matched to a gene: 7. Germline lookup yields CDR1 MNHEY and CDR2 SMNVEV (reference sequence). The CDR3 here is CATRGPYPNTGELFF. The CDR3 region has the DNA TGTGCCACCAGGGGGCCGTACCCGAACACCGGGGAGCTGTTTTTT.